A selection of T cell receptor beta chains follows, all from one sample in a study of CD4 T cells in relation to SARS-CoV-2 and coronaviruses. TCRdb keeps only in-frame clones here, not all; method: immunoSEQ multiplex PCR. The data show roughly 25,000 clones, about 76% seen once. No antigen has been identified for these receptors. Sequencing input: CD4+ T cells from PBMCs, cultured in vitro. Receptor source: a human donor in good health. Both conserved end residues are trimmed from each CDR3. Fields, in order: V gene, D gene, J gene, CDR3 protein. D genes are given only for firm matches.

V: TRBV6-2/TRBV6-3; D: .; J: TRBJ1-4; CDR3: ASSRAPDEKLF
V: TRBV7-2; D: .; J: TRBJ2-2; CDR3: ASSLDRPNTGELF
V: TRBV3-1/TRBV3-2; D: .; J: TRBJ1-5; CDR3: ASSPGSLGQPQH
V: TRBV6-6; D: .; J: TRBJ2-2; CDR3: ASSLMRSGELF
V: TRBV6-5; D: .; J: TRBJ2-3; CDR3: ASSSSTDTQY
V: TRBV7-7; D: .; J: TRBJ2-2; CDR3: ASSLSSSYTGELF
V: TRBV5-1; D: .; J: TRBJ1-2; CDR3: ASSLATDGYYGYT
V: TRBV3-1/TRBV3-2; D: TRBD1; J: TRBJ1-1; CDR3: ASSRPGTGERAF
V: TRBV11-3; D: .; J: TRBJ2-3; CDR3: ASSLGGGTDTQY
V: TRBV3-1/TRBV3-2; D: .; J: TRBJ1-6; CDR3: ASSLTPDSPLH
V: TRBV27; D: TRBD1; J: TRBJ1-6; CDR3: ASRTLSGTGTSPLH
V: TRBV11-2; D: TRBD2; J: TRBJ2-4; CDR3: ASREAGTRLSNIQY
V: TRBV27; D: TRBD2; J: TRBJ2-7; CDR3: ASSSYGTSVTYEQY
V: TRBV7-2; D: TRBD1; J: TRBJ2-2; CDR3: ASSLAMTGTGELF
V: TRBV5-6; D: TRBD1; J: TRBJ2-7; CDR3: ASSLGDRASYEQY